This is a list of T cell receptor beta chains from one sample in a study of blood T cells in healthy people across ages. TCRdb fed the 5' RACE reads into MiXCR, producing one record per CDR3 protein. Found here are about 800,000 distinct CDR3 sequences, roughly 60% of them singletons; the top ten hold approximately 23%. Sequences were obtained from blood. All receptors come from a man aged 30 to 39 in good health. Both conserved end residues are part of each CDR3. D genes are given only for firm matches. The listing skips clone size in some rows; elsewhere it reads once, few, many or a size class.

J	V	D	size	DNA	CDR3
TRBJ2-3	TRBV4-1	TRBD2	once	TGCGCCAGCAGCCAAATCGAGACTAGCCGAGATACGCAGTATTTT	CASSQIETSRDTQYF
TRBJ2-3	TRBV5-1	-	-	TGTGCCAGCAGCTTAGTAGCCGGAGTTAACACAGATACGCAGTATTTT	CASSLVAGVNTDTQYF
TRBJ2-1	TRBV27	TRBD2	few	TGTGCCAGCAAGCGGGGTGGTATCAACAATGAGCAGTTCTTC	CASKRGGINNEQFF
TRBJ2-3	TRBV4-3	TRBD2	-	TGCGCCAGCAGCCAAACGCTAGCGGGAGGGAATACGCAGTATTTT	CASSQTLAGGNTQYF
TRBJ1-2	TRBV28	TRBD1	-	TGTGCCAGCAGCACCCGGGACAGACTTCGCCGCTATGGCTACACCTTC	CASSTRDRLRRYGYTF
TRBJ2-4	TRBV29-1	TRBD2	few	TGCAGCGTTCGAGCGGGGCTAGCCAAAAACATTCAGTACTTC	CSVRAGLAKNIQYF
TRBJ2-7	TRBV12-3/TRBV12-4	TRBD2	-	TGTGCCAGCAGTTCCGGGACTAGCGGGAGGAGGCAGTACTTC	CASSSGTSGRRQYF
TRBJ1-2	TRBV27	-	-	TGTGCCAGCAGTTTATACGCAGGCTATGGCTACACCTTC	CASSLYAGYGYTF
TRBJ1-2	TRBV6-1	-	-	TGTGCCAGCAGTCTAGACCCCTTCTATGGCTACACCTTC	CASSLDPFYGYTF
TRBJ2-7	TRBV28	-	-	TGTGCCAGCAAACACCCCGGGGACGACTCCTACGAGCAGTACTTC	CASKHPGDDSYEQYF
TRBJ2-3	TRBV12-3/TRBV12-4	-	-	TGTGCCAGCAGTTTAGACTACGATACGCAGTATTTT	CASSLDYDTQYF
TRBJ2-5	TRBV4-3	-	once	TGCGCCAGCAGCCAAGAGTACGGGAGTCTAGAGACCCAGTACTTC	CASSQEYGSLETQYF
TRBJ2-4	TRBV3-1	-	-	TGTGCCAGCAGCCAAAGGAGGGGCCACGGGCAGTACTTC	CASSQRRGHGQYF
TRBJ2-1	TRBV5-5	TRBD2	-	TGTGCCAGCAGCTTGAGAGTGGGGACTAGGAAGACAAATGAGCAGTTCTTC	CASSLRVGTRKTNEQFF
TRBJ2-7	TRBV11-2	-	-	TGTGCCAGCAGCTTAGAAGTTGTCTACGAGCAGTACTTC	CASSLEVVYEQYF
TRBJ1-1	TRBV5-1	-	-	TGCGCCAGCAGCTTTGGCAGAGAAAATCCGAACACTGAAGCTTTCTTT	CASSFGRENPNTEAFF
TRBJ1-6	TRBV4-2	-	-	TGTGCCAGCAGCCAAGAGGTGGGGTTCGCGGGGCGGAATTCACCCCTCCACTTT	CASSQEVGFAGRNSPLHF
TRBJ2-7	TRBV20-1	-	-	TGCAGTGCCCGTCCCCGGGGCACTAGGCCCTACGAGCAGTACTTC	CSARPRGTRPYEQYF
TRBJ2-3	TRBV12-5	-	-	TGTGCTAGTGGTTTGGTACTTGAGGGGATAGGCACAGATACGCAGTATTTT	CASGLVLEGIGTDTQYF
TRBJ2-7	TRBV20-1	-	-	TGCAGTGCTCCCGGGCGGGGATTCGACGAGCAGTACTTC	CSAPGRGFDEQYF
TRBJ2-3	TRBV12-3/TRBV12-4	TRBD2	few	TGTGCCAGCAGTCGGTGGGCGGGGGGCCTGGGAGATACGCAGTATTTT	CASSRWAGGLGDTQYF
TRBJ2-5	TRBV29-1	-	-	TGCAGCGTTGAAACGGTGGCAGCTGAGACCCAGTACTTC	CSVETVAAETQYF
TRBJ2-5	TRBV20-1	TRBD1	-	TGCAGTGCTCAGAGGGGGGACAGGGAAGAGACCCAGTACTTC	CSAQRGDREETQYF
TRBJ1-2	TRBV9	-	-	TGTGCCAGCAGCGGTGGAAATTATTTTGACTATGGCTACACCTTC	CASSGGNYFDYGYTF
TRBJ2-5	TRBV7-2	-	-	TGTGCCAGCAGCTTAGGGCCCGGAGCGGGCCAAGAGACCCAGTACTTC	CASSLGPGAGQETQYF
TRBJ2-1	TRBV10-2	TRBD1	-	TGCGCCAGCCGACAGGGGCGGAAGGGACTCCGTCTAAACAATGAGCAGTTCTTC	CASRQGRKGLRLNNEQFF
TRBJ1-2	TRBV5-6	-	-	TGTGCCAGCAGCATAGAATACAGTACAAGTAACTATGGCTACACCTTC	CASSIEYSTSNYGYTF
TRBJ1-1	TRBV12-3/TRBV12-4	-	few	TGTGCCAGCAGTGACAGGTTGAACACTGAAGCTTTCTTT	CASSDRLNTEAFF
TRBJ2-5	TRBV13	-	-	TGTGCCAGCAGCTCACGGCGTCCAGGTGAAGAGACCCAGTACTTC	CASSSRRPGEETQYF
TRBJ2-7	TRBV27	TRBD2	-	TGTGCCAGCAGTTTCCTTTGGACTAGCGGGATAGCCTACGAGCAGTACTTC	CASSFLWTSGIAYEQYF
TRBJ2-1	TRBV5-1	-	-	TGCGCCAGCCACAATCCGACTAGTGATGAGCAGTTCTTC	CASHNPTSDEQFF
TRBJ2-4	TRBV7-2	-	few	TGTGCCAGCAGCACGTCCCCGGGCATTCAGTACTTC	CASSTSPGIQYF
TRBJ2-7	TRBV12-3/TRBV12-4	-	-	TGTGCCAGCAGTTCACAACTCCCCAACGAGCAGTACTTC	CASSSQLPNEQYF
TRBJ2-5	TRBV4-3	TRBD2	-	TGCGCCAGCAGCCTCGGGACTAGCGGGATCAAGACCCAGTACTTC	CASSLGTSGIKTQYF
TRBJ2-7	TRBV6-1	TRBD2	once	TGTGCCAGCAGTGAAGCGACTAGCGGGAGAGGGTACGAGCAGTACTTC	CASSEATSGRGYEQYF
TRBJ2-7	TRBV2	-	-	TGTGCCAGCAGTCGGGACGGTGTCGCCTCCTACGAGCAGTACTTC	CASSRDGVASYEQYF